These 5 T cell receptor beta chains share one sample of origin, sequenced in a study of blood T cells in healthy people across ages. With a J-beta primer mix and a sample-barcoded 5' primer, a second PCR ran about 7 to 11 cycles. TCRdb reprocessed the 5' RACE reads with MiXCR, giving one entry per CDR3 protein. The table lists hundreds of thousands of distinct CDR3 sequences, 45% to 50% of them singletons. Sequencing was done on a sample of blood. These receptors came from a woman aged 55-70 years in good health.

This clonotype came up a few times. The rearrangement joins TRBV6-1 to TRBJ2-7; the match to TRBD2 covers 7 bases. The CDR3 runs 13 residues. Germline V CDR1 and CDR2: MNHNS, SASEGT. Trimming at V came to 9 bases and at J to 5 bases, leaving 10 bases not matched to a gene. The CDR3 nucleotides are TGTGCCAGTGCAAGGGAGGGCCCCCACGAGCAGTACTTC. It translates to CASAREGPHEQYF.

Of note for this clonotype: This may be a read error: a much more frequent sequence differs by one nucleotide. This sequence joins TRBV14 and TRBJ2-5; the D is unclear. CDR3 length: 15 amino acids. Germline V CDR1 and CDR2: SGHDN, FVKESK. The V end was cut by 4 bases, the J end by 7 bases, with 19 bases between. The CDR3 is CASSRELRKTGTQYF. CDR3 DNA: TGTGCCAGCAGCCGAGAACTAAGGAAGACGGGGACCCAGTACTTC. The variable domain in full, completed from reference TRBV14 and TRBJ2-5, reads EAGVTQFPSHSVIEKGQTVTLRCDPISGHDNLYWYRRVMGKEIKFLLHFVKESKQDESGMPNNRFLAERTGGTYSTLKVQPAELEDSGVYFCASSRELRKTGTQYFGPGTRLLVL.

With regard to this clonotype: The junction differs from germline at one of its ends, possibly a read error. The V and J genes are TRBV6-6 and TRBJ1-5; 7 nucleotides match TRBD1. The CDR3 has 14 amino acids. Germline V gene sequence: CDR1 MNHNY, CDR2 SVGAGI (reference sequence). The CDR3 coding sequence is TGTGTCAGCAGACAGGGACAGCAACATCAGCCCCAGCATTTT. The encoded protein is CVSRQGQQHQPQHF.

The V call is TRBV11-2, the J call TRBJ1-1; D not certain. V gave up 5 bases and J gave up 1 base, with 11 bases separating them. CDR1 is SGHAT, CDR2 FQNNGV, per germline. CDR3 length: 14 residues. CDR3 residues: CASSVSLGNTEAFF. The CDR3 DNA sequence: TGTGCCAGCAGCGTTTCGTTAGGGAACACTGAAGCTTTCTTT. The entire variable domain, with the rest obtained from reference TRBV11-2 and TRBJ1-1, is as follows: EAGVAQSPRYKIIEKRQSVAFWCNPISGHATLYWYQQILGQGPKLLIQFQNNGVVDDSQLPKDRFSAERLKGVDSTLKIQPAKLEDSAVYLCASSVSLGNTEAFFGQGTRLTVV.

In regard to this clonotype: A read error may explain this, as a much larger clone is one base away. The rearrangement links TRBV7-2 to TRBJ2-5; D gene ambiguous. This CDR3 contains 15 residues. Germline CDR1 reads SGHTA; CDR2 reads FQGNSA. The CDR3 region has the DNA TGTGCCAGCAACTTATATGCGACAAAAGAAGAGACCCAGTACTTC. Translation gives CASNLYATKEETQYF.